These T cell receptor beta chains were read from a single sample in a study of PD-L1 blockade in urothelial cancer. Sequencing was performed with immunoSEQ multiplex PCR; in TCRdb, only in-frame clones are kept and a portion is missing. The table shows 25,000 to 30,000 clones, with approximately 89% occurring only once. The sample consisted of PBMCs, taken around atezolizumab (anti-PD-L1) treatment. Receptor source: a man aged 45-65 years with urothelial cancer. Each CDR3 is given with its conserved first and last residue. Each record gives: J gene, D gene, clone size, V gene, CDR3 protein, CDR3 DNA. D genes are given only for firm matches. Some rows have no size entry. The others give once, few or many, or a class for an expanded clone.

TRBJ2-2 | TRBD2 | . | TRBV10-3 | CAISGFRPAGGNTGELFF | TGTGCCATCAGTGGATTTAGGCCCGCGGGGGGTAACACCGGGGAGCTGTTTTTT
TRBJ2-2 | . | . | TRBV27 | CASGGGTGELFF | TGTGCCAGCGGAGGAGGCACCGGGGAGCTGTTTTTT
TRBJ2-7 | TRBD1 | . | TRBV28 | CASSLYRDRVYEQYF | TGTGCCAGCAGTTTATACAGGGACAGAGTATACGAGCAGTACTTC
TRBJ2-3 | TRBD1 | once | TRBV28 | CASSLGPGQFTDTQYF | TGTGCCAGCAGTTTAGGGCCGGGACAGTTCACAGATACGCAGTATTTT
TRBJ2-1 | . | . | TRBV7-8 | CASILDSSYYNEQFF | TGTGCCAGCATCCTGGACAGTTCTTACTACAATGAGCAGTTCTTC
TRBJ1-3 | . | few | TRBV14 | CASSQAGSNTIYF | TGTGCCAGCAGCCAAGCGGGGTCAAACACCATATATTTT
TRBJ1-2 | . | . | TRBV7-9 | CASSSPVYGYTF | TGTGCCAGCAGCTCTCCGGTCTATGGCTACACCTTC
TRBJ2-5 | . | . | TRBV5-1 | CASSYSTGISSWTQYF | TGCGCCAGCAGCTACTCGACAGGAATTAGTTCTTGGACCCAGTACTTC
TRBJ2-3 | TRBD2 | . | TRBV19 | CASSTSFMAGTTGPDTQYF | TGTGCCAGTAGTACCTCGTTTATGGCAGGGACTACGGGCCCAGATACGCAGTATTTT
TRBJ2-1 | TRBD2 | . | TRBV7-6 | CASSFLGTSGLSGEQFF | TGTGCCAGCAGCTTTCTAGGGACTAGCGGACTATCGGGTGAGCAGTTCTTC
TRBJ1-5 | TRBD1 | once | TRBV5-1 | CASSPGTDNTQPQHF | TGCGCCAGCAGCCCCGGGACAGACAATACCCAGCCCCAGCATTTT
TRBJ1-5 | TRBD1 | . | TRBV29-1 | CSVREGAGQPQHF | TGCAGCGTTCGCGAGGGGGCTGGTCAGCCCCAGCATTTT
TRBJ2-7 | TRBD2 | . | TRBV28 | CASSSRTSGRAGLFFSYYEQYF | TGTGCCAGCAGTTCTCGGACTAGCGGGAGGGCCGGTCTTTTCTTCTCTTACTACGAGCAGTACTTC
TRBJ2-5 | TRBD2 | . | TRBV13 | CASRGRTSGGAPETQYF | TGTGCCAGCAGGGGCCGGACTAGCGGGGGGGCCCCAGAGACCCAGTACTTC
TRBJ1-3 | . | . | TRBV30 | CAWSPQALYSGNTIYF | TGTGCCTGGAGTCCACAGGCACTATACTCTGGAAACACCATATATTTT
TRBJ2-1 | . | . | TRBV15 | CATRGTYNEQFF | TGTGCCACCAGGGGGACTTACAATGAGCAGTTCTTC
TRBJ2-2 | TRBD2 | few | TRBV2 | CASRDPSGGATGELFF | TGTGCCAGCAGAGATCCTAGCGGGGGGGCCACCGGGGAGCTGTTTTTT